This TCR beta chain was sequenced for a study of cytomegalovirus exposure and HLA in healthy donors. PCR involved 60 Vbeta and 13 Jbeta primers. Generated by immunoSEQ multiplex PCR, the TCRdb table keeps only in-frame clones and is missing some. Altogether 150,000 to 200,000 clones are present, about 87% being singletons, with the ten largest covering 1.5% to 2%. Germline V gene data show CDR1 as KGHSH and CDR2 as LQKENI. The CDR3 sequence is 15 residues long. Trimming cost V 3 bases and J 6 bases, with 17 bases left between them. Sequencing input: PBMCs. The V and J genes are TRBV18 and TRBJ1-1; D gene uncertain. The clonotype was recovered from a woman younger than 35 in good health and CMV-seronegative. The CDR3 sequence is CASSPPGGGGAEAFF. The CDR3 bases are TGTGCCAGCTCACCCCCGGGTGGAGGTGGGGCTGAAGCTTTCTTT.